A selection of T cell receptor beta chains follows, all from one sample in a study of lymphopenia after photon versus proton radiotherapy. The repertoire was sequenced with immunoSEQ multiplex PCR; TCRdb's copy has only in-frame clones and lacks some. Of 70,000 or so clones in the sample, more than 75% were seen once. This sample comprised peripheral blood, obtained from a patient treated with photon-based radiotherapy. These receptors were obtained from a woman aged 70 to 79 with pancreatic cancer. CDR3s include the opening cysteine and the closing phenylalanine or tryptophan. Each record gives: J gene, V gene, clone size, D gene, CDR3 DNA, CDR3 protein. A D gene is named only where the DNA matches it firmly. Not all rows give a size; the values are once, few, many and, for expanded clones, a class.

J: TRBJ2-2
V: TRBV28
size: .
D: .
DNA: TGTGCCAGCAATAGAGAGGGGGATACCGGGGAGCTGTTTTTT
CDR3: CASNREGDTGELFF

J: TRBJ2-2
V: TRBV2
size: .
D: TRBD1
DNA: TGTGCCAGCTCGCCCGGGACAGGGGGAACCGGGGAGCTGTTTTTT
CDR3: CASSPGTGGTGELFF

J: TRBJ2-7
V: TRBV7-2
size: once
D: .
DNA: TGTGCCAGCAGCCGGGGGACCGAAACCTACGAGCAGTACTTC
CDR3: CASSRGTETYEQYF

J: TRBJ2-1
V: TRBV19
size: .
D: TRBD2
DNA: TGTGCCAGTAGTCGATTTCCCGGGACTAGTTCCCACAATGAGCAGTTCTTC
CDR3: CASSRFPGTSSHNEQFF

J: TRBJ2-1
V: TRBV4-3
size: .
D: TRBD2
DNA: TGCGCCAGCAGCCAAGATGGGGGAATTGGGACTAGCGCGTACAATGAGCAGTTCTTC
CDR3: CASSQDGGIGTSAYNEQFF

J: TRBJ2-5
V: TRBV14
size: .
D: TRBD1
DNA: TGTGCCAGCAGCCAAGATCGAGGGCCAGGGGGCGTCTTTTTCAGGAAGACCCAGTACTTC
CDR3: CASSQDRGPGGVFFRKTQYF

J: TRBJ1-2
V: TRBV6-5
size: .
D: .
DNA: TGTGCCAGCAGTTACTCGATAGGGACCAACTATGGCTACACCTTC
CDR3: CASSYSIGTNYGYTF

J: TRBJ2-3
V: TRBV5-1
size: once
D: .
DNA: TGCGCCAGCAGCTTGGGGGGCAGCACAGATACGCAGTATTTT
CDR3: CASSLGGSTDTQYF

J: TRBJ2-4
V: TRBV5-1
size: .
D: TRBD2
DNA: TGCGCCAGCAGCTCCTCGCCAGCGGGAGTTCTCAACATTCAGTACTTC
CDR3: CASSSSPAGVLNIQYF

J: TRBJ2-5
V: TRBV28
size: .
D: TRBD2
DNA: TGTGCCAGCAGTTTAGGCGGGAGGGTGGAGACCCAGTACTTC
CDR3: CASSLGGRVETQYF

J: TRBJ1-6
V: TRBV4-3
size: .
D: .
DNA: TGCGCCAGCAGCCAAGCCCTCAGGGTACAGATCGCGCCCCTCCACTTT
CDR3: CASSQALRVQIAPLHF

J: TRBJ2-1
V: TRBV4-2
size: .
D: TRBD1
DNA: TGTGCCAGCAGCCAAGAAAGTATTAAATGGGTAAGAGGGGGCTATGAGCAGTTCTTC
CDR3: CASSQESIKWVRGGYEQFF

J: TRBJ2-5
V: TRBV5-6
size: .
D: TRBD1
DNA: TGTGCCAGCACACCTGGACAGGGGGGGGTCGGAGAGACCCAGTACTTC
CDR3: CASTPGQGGVGETQYF

J: TRBJ1-2
V: TRBV19
size: .
D: .
DNA: TGTGCCAGTAGTATACCAGGACAGATCTATGGCTACACCTTC
CDR3: CASSIPGQIYGYTF

J: TRBJ2-7
V: TRBV6-5
size: .
D: .
DNA: TGTGCCAGCAGCCCTACGGTGGGCACCGAGCAGTACTTC
CDR3: CASSPTVGTEQYF

J: TRBJ1-3
V: TRBV9
size: .
D: TRBD1
DNA: TGTGCCAGCAGCCCGGGACAGGGGGTGCCCAACTCTGGAAACACCATATATTTT
CDR3: CASSPGQGVPNSGNTIYF

J: TRBJ2-7
V: TRBV30
size: .
D: .
DNA: TGTGCCTGGAGTCTTCAGAAGGAGCAGTACTTC
CDR3: CAWSLQKEQYF

J: TRBJ2-5
V: TRBV18
size: .
D: .
DNA: TGTGCCAGCTCACCACGCGCAGGGGGGCAAGAGACCCAGTACTTC
CDR3: CASSPRAGGQETQYF

J: TRBJ2-3
V: TRBV21-1
size: .
D: .
DNA: TGTGCCAGCGTGCCAGAGAGAGATACGCAGTATTTT
CDR3: CASVPERDTQYF

J: TRBJ1-4
V: TRBV28
size: once
D: .
DNA: TGTGCCAGCAGCCCCTCGGGGGTATCCGGTGAAAAACTGTTTTTT
CDR3: CASSPSGVSGEKLFF

J: TRBJ2-1
V: TRBV12-5
size: .
D: .
DNA: TGTGCTAGTGGTTTGAATCAGGGCCTCTCCTACAATGAGCAGTTCTTC
CDR3: CASGLNQGLSYNEQFF

J: TRBJ1-5
V: TRBV2
size: .
D: .
DNA: TGTGCCAGCAGCCAGAAGGGGAGGGGGGAAATAAAGCCCCAGCATTTT
CDR3: CASSQKGRGEIKPQHF

J: TRBJ1-2
V: TRBV28
size: .
D: TRBD1
DNA: TGTGCCAGCAGTGTTACAGGGGGGCAGGGTGGCTACACCTTC
CDR3: CASSVTGGQGGYTF

J: TRBJ2-3
V: TRBV6-1
size: .
D: .
DNA: TGTGCCAGCAGTGAAGCGCAGGTCAATACGCAGTATTTT
CDR3: CASSEAQVNTQYF

J: TRBJ2-6
V: TRBV19
size: .
D: TRBD1
DNA: TGTGCCAGTAGTGCGGACAGGGACTCTGGGGCCAACGTCCTGACTTTC
CDR3: CASSADRDSGANVLTF

J: TRBJ1-5
V: TRBV28
size: .
D: TRBD1
DNA: TGTGCCAGCAGACAGATGACAGGGTCGATGCAGCCCCAGCATTTT
CDR3: CASRQMTGSMQPQHF

J: TRBJ2-7
V: TRBV28
size: .
D: TRBD2
DNA: TGTGCCAGCAGTTTAGGGGGGGGAACGTACGAGCAGTACTTC
CDR3: CASSLGGGTYEQYF

J: TRBJ1-5
V: TRBV2
size: .
D: .
DNA: TGTGCCAGCAGTGAGCCGGGGACCCAAAATCAGCCCCAGCATTTT
CDR3: CASSEPGTQNQPQHF

J: TRBJ2-3
V: TRBV21-1
size: .
D: .
DNA: TGTGCCAGCAGCAAAGTAGCGACCGGCGGGACTGGCACAGATACGCAGTATTTT
CDR3: CASSKVATGGTGTDTQYF

J: TRBJ2-7
V: TRBV7-9
size: .
D: TRBD1
DNA: TGTGCCAGCAGCTCCGGGACAGGAGTCTACGAGCAGTACTTC
CDR3: CASSSGTGVYEQYF

J: TRBJ1-1
V: TRBV28
size: .
D: TRBD1
DNA: TGTGCCAGCAGTTTATGGTGGGACAGGGGGCGCCCGGACACTGAAGCTTTCTTT
CDR3: CASSLWWDRGRPDTEAFF

J: TRBJ2-1
V: TRBV6-6
size: .
D: TRBD1
DNA: TGTGCCAGCAGTTACCGGGACAGGGCGCGGGAGCAGTTCTTC
CDR3: CASSYRDRAREQFF

J: TRBJ2-3
V: TRBV19
size: .
D: TRBD2
DNA: TGTGCCAGTAGTATAGTCCTAGCGGCCCTTAGCACAGATACGCAGTATTTT
CDR3: CASSIVLAALSTDTQYF

J: TRBJ2-1
V: TRBV29-1
size: once
D: .
DNA: TGCAGCGTCCGCGCGGGGCAGTTGAATGAGCAGTTCTTC
CDR3: CSVRAGQLNEQFF

J: TRBJ2-7
V: TRBV5-1
size: .
D: .
DNA: TGCGCCAGCAGCTTAGTGCGAAGGGACTCAATGAGCGAGCAGTACTTC
CDR3: CASSLVRRDSMSEQYF

J: TRBJ2-1
V: TRBV4-3
size: .
D: TRBD2
DNA: TGCGCCAGCAGCCATCGACTAGCGGGAGGGCCAGGCAATGAGCAGTTCTTC
CDR3: CASSHRLAGGPGNEQFF

J: TRBJ2-1
V: TRBV11-3
size: few
D: TRBD2
DNA: TGTGCCAGCAGCACGGGAGGGGGGTCCTACAATGAGCAGTTCTTC
CDR3: CASSTGGGSYNEQFF

J: TRBJ2-7
V: TRBV7-9
size: .
D: .
DNA: TGTGCCAGCAGCTCCCCGGGACTCCCTTACGAGCAGTACTTC
CDR3: CASSSPGLPYEQYF

J: TRBJ1-3
V: TRBV15
size: .
D: .
DNA: TGTGCCACCAGCAATGATTCGTTGGGGTCTGGAAACACCATATATTTT
CDR3: CATSNDSLGSGNTIYF

J: TRBJ2-1
V: TRBV29-1
size: .
D: .
DNA: TGCAGCGTCGGAGGATACCCCGATACGTTCTTC
CDR3: CSVGGYPDTFF

J: TRBJ2-7
V: TRBV9
size: .
D: .
DNA: TGTGCCAGCAGCCCCAGGGACTTCTCCTACGAGCAGTACTTC
CDR3: CASSPRDFSYEQYF